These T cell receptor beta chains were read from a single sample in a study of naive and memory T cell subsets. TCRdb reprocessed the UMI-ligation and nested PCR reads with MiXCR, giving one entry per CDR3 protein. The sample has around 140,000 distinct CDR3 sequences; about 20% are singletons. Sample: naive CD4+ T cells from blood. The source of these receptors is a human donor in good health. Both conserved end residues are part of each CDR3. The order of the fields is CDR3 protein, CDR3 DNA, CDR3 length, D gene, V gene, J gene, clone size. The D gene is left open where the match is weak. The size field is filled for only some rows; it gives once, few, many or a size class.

CDR3 protein: CASSYQKTSLTF
CDR3 DNA: TGTGCCAGCAGTTATCAGAAGACTAGTTTGACGTTC
CDR3 length: 12
D gene: NA
V gene: TRBV6-5
J gene: TRBJ2-1
clone size: few

CDR3 protein: CSARGGNGNQPQHF
CDR3 DNA: TGCAGTGCTAGGGGCGGGAACGGAAATCAGCCCCAGCATTTT
CDR3 length: 14
D gene: NA
V gene: TRBV20-1
J gene: TRBJ1-5
clone size: NA

CDR3 protein: CSTRGLNTEAFF
CDR3 DNA: TGCAGCACTAGAGGACTGAACACTGAAGCTTTCTTT
CDR3 length: 12
D gene: NA
V gene: TRBV29-1
J gene: TRBJ1-1
clone size: few

CDR3 protein: CASSQDWDLRALHF
CDR3 DNA: TGTGCCAGCAGCCAAGATTGGGACCTGAGAGCCCTCCACTTT
CDR3 length: 14
D gene: NA
V gene: TRBV4-2
J gene: TRBJ1-6
clone size: NA

CDR3 protein: CASSRDINQPQHF
CDR3 DNA: TGTGCCAGCAGTCGGGACATCAATCAGCCCCAGCATTTT
CDR3 length: 13
D gene: NA
V gene: TRBV28
J gene: TRBJ1-5
clone size: NA

CDR3 protein: CASSLDTGSQPQHF
CDR3 DNA: TGTGCCAGCAGCTTAGATACAGGGTCTCAGCCCCAGCATTTT
CDR3 length: 14
D gene: NA
V gene: TRBV11-2
J gene: TRBJ1-5
clone size: NA

CDR3 protein: CASSFSNLAKNIQYF
CDR3 DNA: TGTGCCAGCAGCTTCTCAAATCTAGCCAAAAACATTCAGTACTTC
CDR3 length: 15
D gene: NA
V gene: TRBV12-3/TRBV12-4
J gene: TRBJ2-4
clone size: NA

CDR3 protein: CASRDTKGLAGGIQETQYF
CDR3 DNA: TGTGCCAGCAGGGACACGAAGGGACTAGCGGGAGGGATCCAAGAGACCCAGTACTTC
CDR3 length: 19
D gene: TRBD2
V gene: TRBV28
J gene: TRBJ2-5
clone size: NA

CDR3 protein: CASSRGTGSLNEQFF
CDR3 DNA: TGTGCCAGCAGCCGTGGGACAGGGAGTCTCAATGAGCAGTTCTTC
CDR3 length: 15
D gene: TRBD1
V gene: TRBV5-4
J gene: TRBJ2-1
clone size: NA

CDR3 protein: CAWSDYRGPNTEAFF
CDR3 DNA: TGTGCCTGGAGTGATTACAGGGGGCCGAACACTGAAGCTTTCTTT
CDR3 length: 15
D gene: TRBD1
V gene: TRBV30
J gene: TRBJ1-1
clone size: NA

CDR3 protein: CASQVGGEFYEQYF
CDR3 DNA: TGTGCCAGCCAGGTAGGGGGAGAGTTCTACGAGCAGTACTTC
CDR3 length: 14
D gene: NA
V gene: TRBV2
J gene: TRBJ2-7
clone size: many

CDR3 protein: CASGGTASYEQYF
CDR3 DNA: TGTGCCAGCGGGGGGACGGCTTCCTACGAGCAGTACTTC
CDR3 length: 13
D gene: NA
V gene: TRBV2
J gene: TRBJ2-7
clone size: many

CDR3 protein: CASSSGRAGEQFF
CDR3 DNA: TGTGCCAGCAGTTCCGGGAGGGCCGGTGAGCAGTTCTTC
CDR3 length: 13
D gene: TRBD2
V gene: TRBV12-3/TRBV12-4
J gene: TRBJ2-1
clone size: NA

CDR3 protein: CSVDSTGLYNEQFF
CDR3 DNA: TGCAGCGTTGATTCGACAGGGCTCTACAATGAGCAGTTCTTC
CDR3 length: 14
D gene: TRBD1
V gene: TRBV29-1
J gene: TRBJ2-1
clone size: few

CDR3 protein: CAISESGQGSNQPQHF
CDR3 DNA: TGTGCCATCAGTGAGTCCGGACAGGGATCCAATCAGCCCCAGCATTTT
CDR3 length: 16
D gene: TRBD1
V gene: TRBV10-3
J gene: TRBJ1-5
clone size: NA

CDR3 protein: CASSPLTSGSNEQFF
CDR3 DNA: TGTGCCAGCAGCCCTCTCACTAGCGGGAGCAATGAGCAGTTCTTC
CDR3 length: 15
D gene: TRBD2
V gene: TRBV7-2
J gene: TRBJ2-1
clone size: NA

CDR3 protein: CASSHGQAGYGYTF
CDR3 DNA: TGTGCCAGCTCACACGGACAGGCGGGCTATGGCTACACCTTC
CDR3 length: 14
D gene: TRBD1
V gene: TRBV18
J gene: TRBJ1-2
clone size: NA

CDR3 protein: CASSLNLAGSYEQYF
CDR3 DNA: TGTGCCAGCAGCTTAAATTTGGCAGGTTCCTACGAGCAGTACTTC
CDR3 length: 15
D gene: NA
V gene: TRBV11-2
J gene: TRBJ2-7
clone size: NA

CDR3 protein: CASSTVAGRGNEQFF
CDR3 DNA: TGTGCCAGTTCGACGGTAGCGGGAAGGGGCAATGAGCAGTTCTTC
CDR3 length: 15
D gene: TRBD2
V gene: TRBV18
J gene: TRBJ2-1
clone size: few

CDR3 protein: CASSSPPGATSGRPGELFF
CDR3 DNA: TGTGCCAGCAGCTCCCCACCAGGTGCTACTAGCGGGAGGCCCGGGGAGCTGTTTTTT
CDR3 length: 19
D gene: TRBD2
V gene: TRBV7-6
J gene: TRBJ2-2
clone size: many

CDR3 protein: CASSPRQPTNEKLFF
CDR3 DNA: TGTGCCAGCTCACCAAGGCAGCCAACTAATGAAAAACTGTTTTTT
CDR3 length: 15
D gene: NA
V gene: TRBV18
J gene: TRBJ1-4
clone size: many

CDR3 protein: CSASRRGQNQPQHF
CDR3 DNA: TGCAGTGCTAGTAGGAGGGGACAGAATCAGCCCCAGCATTTT
CDR3 length: 14
D gene: TRBD1
V gene: TRBV20-1
J gene: TRBJ1-5
clone size: many

CDR3 protein: CASSLGLAGGDNEQFF
CDR3 DNA: TGTGCCAGCAGCCTGGGACTAGCGGGGGGGGACAATGAGCAGTTCTTC
CDR3 length: 16
D gene: TRBD2
V gene: TRBV7-2
J gene: TRBJ2-1
clone size: many

CDR3 protein: CASTFGAGTSTDTQYF
CDR3 DNA: TGTGCCAGTACGTTCGGAGCGGGAACTTCAACGGATACGCAGTATTTT
CDR3 length: 16
D gene: TRBD2
V gene: TRBV19
J gene: TRBJ2-3
clone size: NA

CDR3 protein: CASSTRVATEAFF
CDR3 DNA: TGTGCCAGCAGCACGCGCGTCGCCACTGAAGCTTTCTTT
CDR3 length: 13
D gene: NA
V gene: TRBV7-2
J gene: TRBJ1-1
clone size: few

CDR3 protein: CSARVYQAGTGNNQPQHF
CDR3 DNA: TGCAGTGCTAGAGTTTACCAAGCCGGGACAGGAAACAATCAGCCCCAGCATTTT
CDR3 length: 18
D gene: TRBD1
V gene: TRBV20-1
J gene: TRBJ1-5
clone size: NA

CDR3 protein: CASSLSPGGHNYGYTF
CDR3 DNA: TGTGCCAGCAGTTTAAGTCCAGGGGGCCATAACTATGGCTACACCTTC
CDR3 length: 16
D gene: TRBD1
V gene: TRBV28
J gene: TRBJ1-2
clone size: NA

CDR3 protein: CASSSRRASSNQPQHF
CDR3 DNA: TGTGCCAGCAGTTCCCGCCGGGCCTCTAGCAATCAGCCCCAGCATTTT
CDR3 length: 16
D gene: NA
V gene: TRBV7-2
J gene: TRBJ1-5
clone size: many

CDR3 protein: CASSSYPLRGFGSGANVLTF
CDR3 DNA: TGTGCCAGCAGTTCTTACCCCCTGAGAGGTTTCGGGTCTGGGGCCAACGTCCTGACTTTC
CDR3 length: 20
D gene: NA
V gene: TRBV28
J gene: TRBJ2-6
clone size: few

CDR3 protein: CASSFFSLSDRSNQPQHF
CDR3 DNA: TGTGCCAGCAGCTTTTTCAGTCTAAGCGACAGATCCAATCAGCCCCAGCATTTT
CDR3 length: 18
D gene: NA
V gene: TRBV7-9
J gene: TRBJ1-5
clone size: NA

CDR3 protein: CSAVTSGATDTQYF
CDR3 DNA: TGCAGTGCTGTTACTAGCGGTGCCACAGATACGCAGTATTTT
CDR3 length: 14
D gene: TRBD2
V gene: TRBV20-1
J gene: TRBJ2-3
clone size: NA

CDR3 protein: CASSLSPGLAYEQYF
CDR3 DNA: TGCGCCAGCAGCTTGAGTCCGGGGTTAGCCTACGAGCAGTACTTC
CDR3 length: 15
D gene: NA
V gene: TRBV5-1
J gene: TRBJ2-7
clone size: few

CDR3 protein: CASSLQNSYEQYF
CDR3 DNA: TGTGCCAGCAGTTTGCAGAACTCCTACGAGCAGTACTTC
CDR3 length: 13
D gene: NA
V gene: TRBV28
J gene: TRBJ2-7
clone size: NA

CDR3 protein: CASSLGSGETQYF
CDR3 DNA: TGTGCCAGCAGCTTAGGGTCGGGAGAGACCCAGTACTTC
CDR3 length: 13
D gene: NA
V gene: TRBV7-9
J gene: TRBJ2-5
clone size: few

CDR3 protein: CASSPKNTDTQYF
CDR3 DNA: TGTGCCAGCTCACCAAAGAACACAGATACGCAGTATTTT
CDR3 length: 13
D gene: NA
V gene: TRBV18
J gene: TRBJ2-3
clone size: many

CDR3 protein: CASNLDGRNYGYTF
CDR3 DNA: TGTGCCAGCAATCTCGACGGGAGAAACTATGGCTACACCTTC
CDR3 length: 14
D gene: NA
V gene: TRBV6-2/TRBV6-3
J gene: TRBJ1-2
clone size: NA

CDR3 protein: CASTLIGEQYF
CDR3 DNA: TGTGCCAGCACCTTAATCGGCGAGCAGTACTTC
CDR3 length: 11
D gene: NA
V gene: TRBV12-3/TRBV12-4
J gene: TRBJ2-7
clone size: many

CDR3 protein: CASRLKAEWGEQYF
CDR3 DNA: TGTGCCAGCAGGCTGAAAGCGGAGTGGGGCGAGCAGTACTTC
CDR3 length: 14
D gene: NA
V gene: TRBV28
J gene: TRBJ2-7
clone size: NA

CDR3 protein: CASSQDLLASSYNEQFF
CDR3 DNA: TGTGCCAGCAGCCAAGATCTACTAGCGAGCTCCTACAATGAGCAGTTCTTC
CDR3 length: 17
D gene: TRBD2
V gene: TRBV14
J gene: TRBJ2-1
clone size: many

CDR3 protein: CSARSGRGRQETQYF
CDR3 DNA: TGCAGTGCTAGGTCGGGTCGGGGACGACAAGAGACCCAGTACTTC
CDR3 length: 15
D gene: NA
V gene: TRBV20-1
J gene: TRBJ2-5
clone size: NA

CDR3 protein: CASKLRPGGNYEQYF
CDR3 DNA: TGTGCCAGCAAATTACGCCCGGGGGGAAACTACGAGCAGTACTTC
CDR3 length: 15
D gene: TRBD2
V gene: TRBV6-2/TRBV6-3
J gene: TRBJ2-7
clone size: few

CDR3 protein: CASRIGMSYEQYF
CDR3 DNA: TGTGCCAGCAGGATAGGAATGTCCTACGAGCAGTACTTC
CDR3 length: 13
D gene: NA
V gene: TRBV6-6
J gene: TRBJ2-7
clone size: NA

CDR3 protein: CASSYRGQPQHF
CDR3 DNA: TGTGCCAGCAGTTACAGGGGTCAGCCCCAGCATTTT
CDR3 length: 12
D gene: TRBD1
V gene: TRBV7-9
J gene: TRBJ1-5
clone size: few

CDR3 protein: CASSPKRALNTEAFF
CDR3 DNA: TGTGCCAGCAGCCCAAAACGGGCTCTGAACACTGAAGCTTTCTTT
CDR3 length: 15
D gene: NA
V gene: TRBV7-8
J gene: TRBJ1-1
clone size: NA

CDR3 protein: CASWEGGLREQFF
CDR3 DNA: TGTGCCAGCTGGGAAGGGGGACTTCGCGAGCAGTTCTTC
CDR3 length: 13
D gene: NA
V gene: TRBV19
J gene: TRBJ2-1
clone size: many

CDR3 protein: CASSVDSNTGELFF
CDR3 DNA: TGTGCCAGCAGTGTGGACTCGAACACCGGGGAGCTGTTTTTT
CDR3 length: 14
D gene: NA
V gene: TRBV6-4
J gene: TRBJ2-2
clone size: NA

CDR3 protein: CASSRTGRDQQYF
CDR3 DNA: TGTGCCAGCAGTCGGACAGGGAGAGATCAGCAGTACTTC
CDR3 length: 13
D gene: TRBD1
V gene: TRBV6-5
J gene: TRBJ2-7
clone size: few

CDR3 protein: CASSLPSGRAYNEQFF
CDR3 DNA: TGTGCCAGCAGCTTACCTAGCGGGAGGGCCTACAATGAGCAGTTCTTC
CDR3 length: 16
D gene: TRBD2
V gene: TRBV7-2
J gene: TRBJ2-1
clone size: many

CDR3 protein: CASSSRQGSSYNSPLHF
CDR3 DNA: TGTGCCAGCAGTTCCAGACAGGGGAGCTCCTATAATTCACCCCTCCACTTT
CDR3 length: 17
D gene: TRBD1
V gene: TRBV6-6
J gene: TRBJ1-6
clone size: few

CDR3 protein: CSARDSGRFEQYF
CDR3 DNA: TGCAGTGCTAGGGATAGCGGGAGGTTCGAGCAGTACTTC
CDR3 length: 13
D gene: TRBD2
V gene: TRBV20-1
J gene: TRBJ2-7
clone size: few

CDR3 protein: CASGLSVLRVAGELFF
CDR3 DNA: TGTGCTAGTGGTTTGTCCGTACTTAGGGTCGCCGGGGAGCTGTTTTTT
CDR3 length: 16
D gene: NA
V gene: TRBV12-5
J gene: TRBJ2-2
clone size: NA

CDR3 protein: CASEEDATDTQYF
CDR3 DNA: TGTGCCAGCGAGGAGGACGCGACAGATACGCAGTATTTT
CDR3 length: 13
D gene: NA
V gene: TRBV7-9
J gene: TRBJ2-3
clone size: few